The 15 T cell receptor beta chains below come from one sample, sequenced in a study of blood T cells in healthy people across ages. A J-beta primer mix and a sample-barcoded 5' primer were used in a second PCR of roughly 7 to 12 cycles. TCRdb passed the 5' RACE reads through MiXCR, listing each CDR3 protein once. The profile shows about 680,000 distinct CDR3 sequences, about half of them singletons. Input material: blood. Source of these receptors: a woman aged 55-75 years in good health.

The V and J genes are TRBV5-1 and TRBJ1-6; perhaps TRBD1 as D (5 bases). Germline V gene sequence: CDR1 SGHRS, CDR2 YFSETQ. This CDR3 has 13 amino acids. V shed 4 bases and J shed 7 bases, with 9 bases lying between them. In DNA form, the CDR3 reads TGCGCCAGCAGCAGGGACGAGAATTCACCCCTCCACTTT. This sequence encodes CASSRDENSPLHF.

The chain employs TRBV27 and TRBJ2-6, with D possibly TRBD1 on 5 matching bases. Germline V gene lookup returns CDR1 MNHEY and CDR2 SMNVEV (reference sequence). V lost 1 base to trimming and J lost 4 bases, with 11 bases between them. This CDR3 contains 16 residues. CDR3 protein: CASSLFQGTGANVLTF. In nucleotides, the CDR3 is TGTGCCAGCAGTTTATTTCAGGGAACCGGGGCCAACGTCCTGACTTTC.

This rearrangement joins TRBV5-1 to TRBJ2-7, with D maybe TRBD1 (5 bases). V dropped 8 bases and J dropped 2 bases, with 11 bases sitting between them. From germline, CDR1 is SGHRS and CDR2 YFSETQ. The CDR3 is 12 residues long. The CDR3 sequence is CARGPPPYEQYF. The CDR3 DNA follows: TGCGCCAGGGGGCCCCCACCCTACGAGCAGTACTTC.

V gene TRBV29-1 combines with J gene TRBJ2-5; 7 bases line up with TRBD1. The CDR3 runs to 13 residues. V lost 2 bases to trimming and J lost 5 bases; unmatched junction nucleotides: 5. In germline, CDR1 is SQVTM, CDR2 ANQGSEA. This CDR3 is CSVERGGGETQYF. In nucleotides, the CDR3 is TGCAGCGTTGAACGAGGGGGCGGTGAGACCCAGTACTTC. Full variable domain (outside the CDR3, taken from reference TRBV29-1 and TRBJ2-5): SAVISQKPSRDICQRGTSLTIQCQVDSQVTMMFWYRQQPGQSLTLIATANQGSEATYESGFVIDKFPISRPNLTFSTLTVSNMSPEDSSIYLCSVERGGGETQYFGPGTRLLVL.

The chain employs TRBV28 and TRBJ2-4, with D hard to call. In germline, CDR1 is MDHEN, CDR2 SYDVKM. V lost 10 bases to trimming and J lost 13 bases, with 23 bases between them. This CDR3 has 13 residues. Written as DNA, the CDR3 is TGTGCCACCTCTCGGAGTGGTTACAATGAGCAGTACTTC. Encoded protein: CATSRSGYNEQYF.

V is TRBV27 and J is TRBJ1-5; 7 bases align to TRBD1. Trimming at V came to 6 bases and at J to 11 bases, leaving 13 bases not matched to a gene. There are 14 residues in the CDR3. The germline gives CDR1 MNHEY, CDR2 SMNVEV (reference sequence). CDR3 in amino acids: CASSPGTAPRAQHF. The CDR3 nucleotides are TGTGCCAGCAGCCCCGGGACAGCCCCGCGGGCCCAGCATTTT.

As to this clonotype: Germline is not matched at one junction end, which may reflect a read error. V gene TRBV6-1 combines with J gene TRBJ2-1; no definite D call. The DNA end is more similar to TRBJ2-7, so the J call may be wrong. The CDR3 runs to 16 residues. Per germline, CDR1 MNHNS and CDR2 SASEGT. The DNA for the CDR3 is TGTGCCGGCAGGCCCGGAACCGCTGGAACCCTCTACGAGCAGTACTTC. This encodes CAGRPGTAGTLYEQYF.

This clonotype was counted many times. This chain links TRBV2 with TRBJ2-7; possibly TRBD1 for D (6 bases). The CDR3 extends over 14 amino acids. Germline CDR1 and CDR2: SNHLY and FYNNEI. V lost 2 bases to trimming and J lost 0 bases, with 8 bases between them. CDR3: CASSEQGTSYEQYF. The DNA of the CDR3 is TGTGCCAGCAGTGAACAGGGGACCTCCTACGAGCAGTACTTC.

The rearrangement links TRBV4-1 to TRBJ2-4; D gene uncertain. The J call may be in error: the DNA end matches TRBJ2-5 better. In germline, CDR1 is MGHRA, CDR2 YSYEKL. This CDR3 is built from 17 residues. The CDR3 loop is CASSQDSQLPTKETQYF. The CDR3, as DNA: TGCGCCAGCAGCCAAGATTCCCAGCTACCTACCAAAGAGACCCAGTACTTC.

This clonotype appeared a few times. The rearrangement links TRBV7-9 to TRBJ2-7; either TRBD1 or TRBD2 may supply D (5 bases each). The DNA matches TRBJ2-5 better at its end, which makes the J call doubtful. Germline V lookup: CDR1 SEHNR, CDR2 FQNEAQ (reference sequence). The CDR3 extends over 13 amino acids. Here the CDR3 DNA reads TGTGCCAGCAGCGTCGACAGTGGAGGGACCCAGTACTTC. Encoded protein: CASSVDSGGTQYF.

The chain couples TRBV20-1 to TRBJ2-7; TRBD1 matches 8 bases. Unmatched junction bases numbered 9, after V lost 3 bases and J lost 2 bases. The CDR3 is 15 amino acids. Germline CDR1 and CDR2: DFQATT and SNEGSKA (reference sequence). CDR3 nucleotides: TGCAGTGCTAGGGTCCAAGGACAGGGTCCCTACGAGCAGTACTTC. Translation: CSARVQGQGPYEQYF.

J is TRBJ2-1 and V is TRBV4-2; 14 positions match TRBD2. Unmatched junction bases numbered 12, after V lost 5 bases and J lost 3 bases. CDR1 LGHNA and CDR2 YNFKEQ come from the germline V gene. CDR3 length equals 19 residues. The CDR3 sequence is CASSAGLAGEGVIYNEQFF. The CDR3 nucleotides read TGTGCCAGCAGCGCGGGACTAGCGGGAGAAGGGGTCATCTACAATGAGCAGTTCTTC.

This clonotype was seen only a few times. CDR3 sequence reads: CASSFGSGSYNEQFF. The CDR3 nucleotides read TGTGCCAGCAGCTTTGGTAGCGGGAGTTACAATGAGCAGTTCTTC. The chain carries TRBV7-9 and TRBJ2-1; TRBD2 matches 9 bases. The germline CDR1 and CDR2 sequences are SEHNR and FQNEAQ (reference sequence). V was clipped by 3 bases and J by 4 bases; unmatched bases: 4. There are 15 residues in the CDR3.

The CDR3 region has the DNA TGTGCCAGCAGCGCGACAGGGTACGAGCAGTACTTC. Protein product: CASSATGYEQYF. The V gene is TRBV9, the J gene TRBJ2-7, with TRBD1 matching 7 bases. Germline CDR1 SGDLS, CDR2 YYNGEE. The CDR3 sequence is 12 residues long. The ends lost 3 bases at V and 4 bases at J; junction bases unmatched: 1.

There are a few counts of this clonotype. V gene TRBV10-3 combines with J gene TRBJ1-6; weak D call: TRBD1 (6 bases). The CDR3 runs to 13 residues. The V and J ends lost 6 bases and 7 bases respectively, with 10 bases between them. The V gene's germline CDR1 is ENHRY and CDR2 SYGVKD. Written as DNA, the CDR3 is TGTGCCATCAGAAGACAGGTCAATTCACCCCTCCACTTT. Its translation: CAIRRQVNSPLHF.